This T cell receptor beta chain is from a study of T-cell reconstitution after alpha-beta-depleted transplantation in children. Study-level points and caveats: Newly made T cells mostly supplied T-cell counts and diversity one year after transplant. About two months after transplant, alpha-beta T cells reportedly came from several hundred expanded graft clones. Surviving recipient T cells and thymic progenitors underlay high day-60 TCRbeta diversity in some patients.

Unique molecular identifiers tagged the TCRbeta library. TCRdb reanalysed the PCR reads using MiXCR and keeps one entry per CDR3 protein. The data hold roughly 420,000 distinct CDR3 sequences, with roughly 15% observed a single time. This CDR3 comprises 15 residues. Germline loops: CDR1 LGHNA, CDR2 YSLEER. Trimming pared 1 base from V and 3 bases from J, leaving 12 bases between. Points on this clonotype: What it binds is unknown.

This material consisted of PBMCs, mostly from graft donor cells, taken 360 days after TCRalphabeta/CD19-depleted stem cell transplant. This receptor was taken from a boy under two years old who had a stem cell transplant for Wiskott-Aldrich syndrome, so the T cells may come from the graft donor. The chain employs TRBV4-3 and TRBJ2-5, with D possibly being TRBD1 (6 bases). The CDR3 nucleotides are TGCGCCAGCAGCCAAGTAGTAGGGGGAGAAGAGACCCAGTACTTC. Protein product: CASSQVVGGEETQYF.